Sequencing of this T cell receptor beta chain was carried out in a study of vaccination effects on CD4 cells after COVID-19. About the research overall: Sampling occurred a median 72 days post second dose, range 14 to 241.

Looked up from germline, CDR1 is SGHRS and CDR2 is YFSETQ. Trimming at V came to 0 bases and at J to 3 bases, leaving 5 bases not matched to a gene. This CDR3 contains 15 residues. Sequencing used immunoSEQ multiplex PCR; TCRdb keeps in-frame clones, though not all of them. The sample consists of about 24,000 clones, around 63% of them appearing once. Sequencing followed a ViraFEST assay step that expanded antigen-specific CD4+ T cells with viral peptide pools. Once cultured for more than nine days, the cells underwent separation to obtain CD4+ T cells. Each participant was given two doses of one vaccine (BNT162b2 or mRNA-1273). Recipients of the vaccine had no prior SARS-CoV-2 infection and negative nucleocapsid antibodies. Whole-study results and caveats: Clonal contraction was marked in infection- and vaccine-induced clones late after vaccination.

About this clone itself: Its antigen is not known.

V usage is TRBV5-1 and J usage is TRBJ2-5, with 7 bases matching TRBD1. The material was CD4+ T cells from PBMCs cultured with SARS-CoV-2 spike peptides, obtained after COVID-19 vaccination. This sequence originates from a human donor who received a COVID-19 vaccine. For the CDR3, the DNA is TGCGCCAGCAGCTTGGACGGGACAGCCGAAGAGACCCAGTACTTC. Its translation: CASSLDGTAEETQYF.